This T cell receptor (beta chain) was identified during a study of breast tumors, draining lymph nodes, adjacent tissues. The CDR3 extends over 14 amino acids. Trimming stripped 3 bases from V and 2 bases from J, with 11 bases between. The V gene's germline CDR1 is MDHEN and CDR2 SYDVKM. Samples came from axillary lymph nodes draining the breast cancer. TCRdb itself ran the multiplex PCR reads through MiXCR, one entry per CDR3 protein. Of 130,000 or so distinct CDR3 sequences in the sample, 21% were seen once. The chain recombines TRBV28 with TRBJ2-7; D gene ambiguous. Sequenced sample: axillary lymph node tissue. The TCR comes from a female donor with breast cancer. Some clones in this sample may be carry-over from other donors' samples. For the CDR3, the DNA is TGTGCCAGCAGTTTGGGCATAATCGCCTACGAGCAGTACTTC. Its translation: CASSLGIIAYEQYF.